This record looks at one T cell receptor beta chain sequence and its context. Its antigen remains unidentified. Being one base from a much bigger clone, this may be a read error. It is likely a read error, because the conserved phenylalanine at the end of the CDR3 is missing. The record originates from a study of type 1 and type 2 diabetes patients. Study-wide background: Donors were type 1 diabetes, type 2 diabetes, or nondiabetic controls.

Ten milliliters of peripheral blood were collected from each participant. PCR was run on genomic DNA. Multiplex PCR with 30 forward and 13 reverse primers amplified the TCR beta CDR3. One entry per CDR3 protein, called by TCRdb with MiXCR from the multiplex PCR reads. The sample contains about 250,000 distinct CDR3 sequences, roughly 48% of which appear only once. Study-level points and caveats: Age and gender were not matched between study groups, possibly biasing interpretation.

V gave up 6 bases and J gave up 11 bases, with 13 bases separating them. CDR3 length: 11 amino acids. Germline CDR1 and CDR2: LNHDA and SQIVND (reference sequence). This chain joins TRBV19 and TRBJ1-1, with no clear D. The specimen was peripheral blood mononuclear cells (PBMCs). The receptor comes from a man aged 18 to 30 with type 2 diabetes. CDR3 nucleotides: TGTGCCAGTAGCATGATAGACTTTGCTTTCCTT. Its translation is CASSMIDFAFL.